This T cell receptor beta chain was obtained from a study of T cell responses to AZD1222 COVID-19 vaccine. V dropped 9 bases and J dropped 2; count of bases not matched to a gene: 11. This CDR3 has 17 residues. Germline V gene lookup returns CDR1 KGHDR and CDR2 SFDVKD. The method was immunoSEQ multiplex PCR; TCRdb's version includes in-frame clones alone and lacks a portion of them. The sample lists over 95,000 clones; 91% were seen once. General observations from the study: Only five to seven AZD1222 recipients were seropositive at baseline. Among the donors, most were white British and more were female, and clonal diversity was possibly underestimated. Repertoire sampling happened only post peak T cell response.

Remarks on this clone: Its specificity is unknown.

Here the sequenced sample was peripheral blood, taken on day 0 of AZD1222 vaccination. The chain uses TRBV24-1 and TRBJ2-7; 14 bases agree with TRBD2. The receptor's source is an adult in good health. In DNA, the CDR3 is TGTGCCACCGCCGAGACTAGCGGGGGGGCCGGCCCCTACGAGCAGTACTTC. Its protein is CATAETSGGAGPYEQYF.